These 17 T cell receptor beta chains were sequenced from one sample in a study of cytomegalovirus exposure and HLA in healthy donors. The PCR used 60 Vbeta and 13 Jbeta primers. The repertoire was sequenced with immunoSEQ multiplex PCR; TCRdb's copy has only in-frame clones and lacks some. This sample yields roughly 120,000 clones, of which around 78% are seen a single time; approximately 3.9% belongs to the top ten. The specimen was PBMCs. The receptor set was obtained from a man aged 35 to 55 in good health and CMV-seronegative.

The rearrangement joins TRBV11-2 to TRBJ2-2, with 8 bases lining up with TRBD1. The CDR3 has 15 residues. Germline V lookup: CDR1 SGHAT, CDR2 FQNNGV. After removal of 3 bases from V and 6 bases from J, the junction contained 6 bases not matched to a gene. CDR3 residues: CASSLATGVPGELFF. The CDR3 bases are TGTGCCAGCAGCTTGGCGACAGGGGTTCCCGGGGAGCTGTTTTTT.

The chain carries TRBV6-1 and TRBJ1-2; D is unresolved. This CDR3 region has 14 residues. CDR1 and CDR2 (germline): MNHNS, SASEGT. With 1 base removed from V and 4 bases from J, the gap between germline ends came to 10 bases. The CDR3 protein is CASSEGTRFYGYTF. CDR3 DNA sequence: TGTGCCAGCAGTGAAGGGACTCGGTTCTATGGCTACACCTTC.

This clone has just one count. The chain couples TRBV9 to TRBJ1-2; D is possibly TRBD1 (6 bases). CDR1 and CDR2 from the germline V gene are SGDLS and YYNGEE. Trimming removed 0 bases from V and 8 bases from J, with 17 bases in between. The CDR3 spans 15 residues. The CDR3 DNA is TGTGCCAGCAGCGTAGCTATCGACAGGTCGACGGGCTACACCTTC. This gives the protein CASSVAIDRSTGYTF.

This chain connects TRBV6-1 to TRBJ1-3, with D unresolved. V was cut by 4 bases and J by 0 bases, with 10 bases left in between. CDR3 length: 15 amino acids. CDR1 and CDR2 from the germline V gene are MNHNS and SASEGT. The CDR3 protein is CASSVFGLSGNTIYF. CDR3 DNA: TGTGCCAGCAGTGTCTTCGGTCTCTCTGGAAACACCATATATTTT.

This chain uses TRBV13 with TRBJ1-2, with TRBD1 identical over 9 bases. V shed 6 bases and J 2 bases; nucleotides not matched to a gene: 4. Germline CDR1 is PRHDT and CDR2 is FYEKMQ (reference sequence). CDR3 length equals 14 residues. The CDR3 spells CASRPGQGNYGYTF. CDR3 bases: TGTGCCAGCAGACCGGGACAGGGCAACTATGGCTACACCTTC.

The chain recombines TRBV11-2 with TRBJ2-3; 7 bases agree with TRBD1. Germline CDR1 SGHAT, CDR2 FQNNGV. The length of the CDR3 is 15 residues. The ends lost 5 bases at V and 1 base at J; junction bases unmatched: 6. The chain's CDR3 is CASSNLDRGTDTQYF. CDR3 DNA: TGTGCCAGCAGCAACCTCGACAGGGGCACAGATACGCAGTATTTT. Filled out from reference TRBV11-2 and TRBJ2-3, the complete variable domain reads EAGVAQSPRYKIIEKRQSVAFWCNPISGHATLYWYQQILGQGPKLLIQFQNNGVVDDSQLPKDRFSAERLKGVDSTLKIQPAKLEDSAVYLCASSNLDRGTDTQYFGPGTRLTVL.

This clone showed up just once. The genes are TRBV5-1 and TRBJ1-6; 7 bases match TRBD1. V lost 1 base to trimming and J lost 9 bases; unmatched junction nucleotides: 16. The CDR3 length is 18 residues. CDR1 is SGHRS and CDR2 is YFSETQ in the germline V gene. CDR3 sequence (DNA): TGCGCCAGCAGCTTGAATCTCTTGGGACAGTCTGCGGGTTCACCCCTCCACTTT. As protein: CASSLNLLGQSAGSPLHF.

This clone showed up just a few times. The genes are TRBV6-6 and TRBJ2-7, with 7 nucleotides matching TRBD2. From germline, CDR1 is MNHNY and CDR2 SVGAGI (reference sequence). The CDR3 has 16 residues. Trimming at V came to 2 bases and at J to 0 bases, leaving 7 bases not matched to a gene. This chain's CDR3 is CASSYGGGRNSYEQYF. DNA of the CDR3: TGTGCCAGCAGTTACGGGGGGGGGAGAAACTCCTACGAGCAGTACTTC.

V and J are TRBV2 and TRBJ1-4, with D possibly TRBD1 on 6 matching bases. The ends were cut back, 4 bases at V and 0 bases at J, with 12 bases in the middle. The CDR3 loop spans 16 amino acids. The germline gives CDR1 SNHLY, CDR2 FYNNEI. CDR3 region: CASSADRPATNEKLFF. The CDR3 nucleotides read TGTGCCAGCAGTGCTGACAGGCCCGCAACTAATGAAAAACTGTTTTTT.

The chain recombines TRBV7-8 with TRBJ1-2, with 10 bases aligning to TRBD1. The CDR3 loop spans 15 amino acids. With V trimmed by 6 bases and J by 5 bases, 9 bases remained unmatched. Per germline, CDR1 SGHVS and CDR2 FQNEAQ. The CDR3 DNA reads TGTGCCAGCAGTCTCGGGACAGGGGTGTCGTATGGCTACACCTTC. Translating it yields CASSLGTGVSYGYTF.

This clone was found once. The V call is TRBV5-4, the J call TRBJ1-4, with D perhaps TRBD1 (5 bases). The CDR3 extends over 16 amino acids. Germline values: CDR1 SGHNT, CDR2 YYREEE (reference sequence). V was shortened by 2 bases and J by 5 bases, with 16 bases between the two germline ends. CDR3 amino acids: CASSFGGSDKNEKLFF. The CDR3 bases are TGTGCCAGCAGCTTTGGGGGGTCGGACAAGAATGAAAAACTGTTTTTT.

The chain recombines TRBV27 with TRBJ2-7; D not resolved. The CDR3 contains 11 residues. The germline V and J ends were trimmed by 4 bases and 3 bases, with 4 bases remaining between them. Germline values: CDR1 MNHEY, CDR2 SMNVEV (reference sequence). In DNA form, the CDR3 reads TGTGCCAGCAGTTCCAACTACGAGCAGTACTTC. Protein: CASSSNYEQYF.

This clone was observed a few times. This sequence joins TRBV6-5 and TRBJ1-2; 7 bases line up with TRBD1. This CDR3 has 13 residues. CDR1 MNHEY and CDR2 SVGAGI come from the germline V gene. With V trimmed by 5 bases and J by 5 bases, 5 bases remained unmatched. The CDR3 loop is CASSPFRGYGYTF. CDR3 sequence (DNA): TGTGCCAGCAGTCCTTTCAGGGGGTATGGCTACACCTTC.

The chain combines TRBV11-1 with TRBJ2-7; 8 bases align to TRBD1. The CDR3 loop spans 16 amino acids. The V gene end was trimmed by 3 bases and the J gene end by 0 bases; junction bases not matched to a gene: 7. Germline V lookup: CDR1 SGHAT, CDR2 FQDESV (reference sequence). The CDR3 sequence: CASSFWGTGDSYEQYF. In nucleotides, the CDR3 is TGTGCCAGCAGCTTCTGGGGGACAGGAGACTCCTACGAGCAGTACTTC.

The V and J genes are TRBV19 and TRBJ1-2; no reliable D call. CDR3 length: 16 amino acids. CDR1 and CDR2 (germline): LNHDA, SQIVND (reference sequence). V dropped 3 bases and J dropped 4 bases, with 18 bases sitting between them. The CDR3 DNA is TGTGCCAGTAGTATCCCCTTTGTAGGAGGGTTCTATGGCTACACCTTC. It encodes CASSIPFVGGFYGYTF. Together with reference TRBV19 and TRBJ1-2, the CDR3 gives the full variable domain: DGGITQSPKYLFRKEGQNVTLSCEQNLNHDAMYWYRQDPGQGLRLIYYSQIVNDFQKGDIAEGYSVSREKKESFPLTVTSAQKNPTAFYLCASSIPFVGGFYGYTFGSGTRLTVV.

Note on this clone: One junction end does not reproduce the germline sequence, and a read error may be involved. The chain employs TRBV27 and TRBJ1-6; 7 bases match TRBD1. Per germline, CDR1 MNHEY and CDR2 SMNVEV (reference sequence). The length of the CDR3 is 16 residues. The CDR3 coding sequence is TGTGTCAGCAGTCCGGGGGGGCGACAGGGCAATTCACCCCTCCACTTT. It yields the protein CVSSPGGRQGNSPLHF.

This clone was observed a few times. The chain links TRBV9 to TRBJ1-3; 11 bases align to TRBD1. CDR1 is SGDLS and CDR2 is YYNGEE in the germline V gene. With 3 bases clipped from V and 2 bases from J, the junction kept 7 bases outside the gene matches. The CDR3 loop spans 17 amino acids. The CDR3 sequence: CASSGGQGAFTGNTIYF. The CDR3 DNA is TGTGCCAGCAGCGGAGGACAGGGGGCGTTTACTGGAAACACCATATATTTT.